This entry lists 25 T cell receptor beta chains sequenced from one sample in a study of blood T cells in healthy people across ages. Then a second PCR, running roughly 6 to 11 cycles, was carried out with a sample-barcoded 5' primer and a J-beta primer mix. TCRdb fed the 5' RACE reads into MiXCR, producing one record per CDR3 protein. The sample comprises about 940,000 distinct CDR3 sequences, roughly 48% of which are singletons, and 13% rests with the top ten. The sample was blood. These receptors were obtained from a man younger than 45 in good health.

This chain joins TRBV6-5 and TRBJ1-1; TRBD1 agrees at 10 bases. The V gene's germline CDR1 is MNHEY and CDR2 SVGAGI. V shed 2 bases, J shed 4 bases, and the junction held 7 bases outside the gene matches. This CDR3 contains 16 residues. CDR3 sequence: CASSYLAGTGATEAFF. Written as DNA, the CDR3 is TGTGCCAGCAGTTACCTAGCCGGGACAGGGGCCACTGAAGCTTTCTTT.

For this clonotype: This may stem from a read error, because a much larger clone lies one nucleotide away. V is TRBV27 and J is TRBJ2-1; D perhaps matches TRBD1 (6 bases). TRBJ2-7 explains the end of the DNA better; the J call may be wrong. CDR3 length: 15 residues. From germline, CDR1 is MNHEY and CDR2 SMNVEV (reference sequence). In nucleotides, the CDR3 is TGTGCCAGCAGTTTGAAAGGGACGGACAGTAGTGAGCAGTACTTC. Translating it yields CASSLKGTDSSEQYF.

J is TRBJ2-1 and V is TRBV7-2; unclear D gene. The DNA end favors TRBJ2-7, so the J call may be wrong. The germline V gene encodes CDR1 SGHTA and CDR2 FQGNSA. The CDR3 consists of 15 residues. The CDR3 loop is CASSPDPSSYNEQYF. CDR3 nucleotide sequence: TGTGCCAGCAGCCCGGACCCGAGCTCCTACAATGAGCAGTACTTC.

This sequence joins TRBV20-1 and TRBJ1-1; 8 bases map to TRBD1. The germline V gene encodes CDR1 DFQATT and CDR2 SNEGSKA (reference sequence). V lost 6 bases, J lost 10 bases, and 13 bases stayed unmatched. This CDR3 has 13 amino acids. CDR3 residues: CSAPSPGGGLAFF. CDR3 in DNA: TGCAGTGCCCCTTCCCCAGGGGGCGGGTTAGCTTTCTTT.

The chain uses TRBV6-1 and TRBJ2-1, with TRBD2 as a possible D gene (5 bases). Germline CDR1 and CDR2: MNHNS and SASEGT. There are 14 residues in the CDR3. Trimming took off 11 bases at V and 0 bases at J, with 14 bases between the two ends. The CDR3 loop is CAASTGFSYNEQFF. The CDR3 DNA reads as TGTGCCGCATCGACGGGGTTCTCCTACAATGAGCAGTTCTTC.

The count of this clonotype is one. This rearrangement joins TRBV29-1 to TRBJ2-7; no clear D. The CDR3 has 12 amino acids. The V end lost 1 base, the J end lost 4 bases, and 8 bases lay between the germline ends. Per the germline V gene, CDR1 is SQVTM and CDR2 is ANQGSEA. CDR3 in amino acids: CSVEGQLYEQYF. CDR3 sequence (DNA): TGCAGCGTTGAAGGGCAGCTTTACGAGCAGTACTTC.

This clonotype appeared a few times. The CDR3 DNA sequence: TGCGCCAGCAGCTCAGACAGGGGGACCATTGGGGGTGAGCAGTTCTTC. Amino acids: CASSSDRGTIGGEQFF. The genes are TRBV5-1 and TRBJ2-1; 9 bases align to TRBD1. Per germline, CDR1 SGHRS and CDR2 YFSETQ. This CDR3 contains 16 residues. V lost 3 bases to trimming and J lost 9 bases; unmatched junction nucleotides: 13.

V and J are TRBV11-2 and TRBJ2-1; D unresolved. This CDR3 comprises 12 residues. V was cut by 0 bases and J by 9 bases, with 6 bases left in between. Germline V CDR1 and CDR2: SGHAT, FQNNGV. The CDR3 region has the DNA TGTGCCAGCAGCTTAGACGGACCTGAGCAGTTCTTC. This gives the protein CASSLDGPEQFF.

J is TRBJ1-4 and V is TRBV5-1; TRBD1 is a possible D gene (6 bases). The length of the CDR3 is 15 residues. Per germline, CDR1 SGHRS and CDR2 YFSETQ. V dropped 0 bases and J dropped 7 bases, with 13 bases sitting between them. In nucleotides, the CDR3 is TGCGCCAGCAGCTTGGCGGGACACGACGGTGAAAAACTGTTTTTT. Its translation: CASSLAGHDGEKLFF.

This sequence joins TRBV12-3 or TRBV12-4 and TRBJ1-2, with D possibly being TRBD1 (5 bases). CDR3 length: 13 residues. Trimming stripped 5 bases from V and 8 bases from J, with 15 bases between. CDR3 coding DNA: TGTGCCAGCAGTGTAGTACAGGCGCAAGGCTACACCTTC. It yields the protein CASSVVQAQGYTF.

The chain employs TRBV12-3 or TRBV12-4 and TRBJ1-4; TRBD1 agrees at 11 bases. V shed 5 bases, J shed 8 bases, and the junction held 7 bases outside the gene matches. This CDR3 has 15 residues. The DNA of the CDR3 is TGTGCCAGCAGTCCCTGGACAGGGGGCGTAGAAAAACTGTTTTTT. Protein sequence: CASSPWTGGVEKLFF.

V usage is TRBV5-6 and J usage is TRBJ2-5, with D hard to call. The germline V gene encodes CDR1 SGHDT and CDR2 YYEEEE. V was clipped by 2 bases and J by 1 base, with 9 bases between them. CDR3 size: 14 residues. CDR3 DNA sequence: TGTGCCAGCAGCTTATCGACGGTCCAAGAGACCCAGTACTTC. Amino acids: CASSLSTVQETQYF.

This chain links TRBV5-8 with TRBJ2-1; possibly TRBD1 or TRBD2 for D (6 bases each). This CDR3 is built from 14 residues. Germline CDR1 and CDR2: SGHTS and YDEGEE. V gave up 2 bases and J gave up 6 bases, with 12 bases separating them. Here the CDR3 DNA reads TGTGCCAGCAGCTTCCGGGGGCTAATCAATGAGCAGTTCTTC. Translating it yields CASSFRGLINEQFF.

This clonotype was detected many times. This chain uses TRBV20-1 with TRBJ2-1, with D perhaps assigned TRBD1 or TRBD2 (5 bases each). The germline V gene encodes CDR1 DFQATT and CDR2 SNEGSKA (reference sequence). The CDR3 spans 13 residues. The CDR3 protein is CRAWGKPYNEQFF. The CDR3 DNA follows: TGCAGGGCGTGGGGGAAACCCTACAATGAGCAGTTCTTC.

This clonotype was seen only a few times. The CDR3 nucleotides read TGTGCCAGCAGTTTAATGCCCGGACAGGATGGCTACACCTTC. It specifies CASSLMPGQDGYTF. V gene TRBV12-3 or TRBV12-4 combines with J gene TRBJ1-2, with TRBD1 matching 7 bases. The CDR3 sequence is 14 residues long. V lost 2 bases and J lost 6; bases outside the gene matches: 6.

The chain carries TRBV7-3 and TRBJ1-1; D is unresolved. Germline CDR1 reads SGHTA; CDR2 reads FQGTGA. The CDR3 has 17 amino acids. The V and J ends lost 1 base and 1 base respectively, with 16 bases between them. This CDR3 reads CASSLRALGLANTEAFF. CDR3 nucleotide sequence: TGTGCCAGCAGCTTAAGGGCGTTAGGGTTGGCGAACACTGAAGCTTTCTTT. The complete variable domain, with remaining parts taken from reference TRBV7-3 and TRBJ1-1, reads GAGVSQTPSNKVTEKGKYVELRCDPISGHTALYWYRQSLGQGPEFLIYFQGTGAADDSGLPNDRFFAVRPEGSVSTLKIQRTERGDSAVYLCASSLRALGLANTEAFFGQGTRLTVV.

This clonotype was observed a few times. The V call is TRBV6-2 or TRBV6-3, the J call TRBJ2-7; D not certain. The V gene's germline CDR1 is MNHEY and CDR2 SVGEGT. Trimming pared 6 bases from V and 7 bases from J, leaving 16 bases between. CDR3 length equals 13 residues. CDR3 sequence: CASSQTGRYEQYF. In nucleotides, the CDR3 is TGTGCCAGCAGCCAAACCGGTCGTTATGAGCAGTACTTC.

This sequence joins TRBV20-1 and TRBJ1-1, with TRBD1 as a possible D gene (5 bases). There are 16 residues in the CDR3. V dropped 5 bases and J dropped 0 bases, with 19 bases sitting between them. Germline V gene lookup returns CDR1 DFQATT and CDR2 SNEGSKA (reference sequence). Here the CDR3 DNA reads TGCAGTGCTCAATCCATGGGGCAGTTTATGAACACTGAAGCTTTCTTT. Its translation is CSAQSMGQFMNTEAFF.

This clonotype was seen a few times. This chain's CDR3 is CASTKLQGAKNIQYF. CDR3 DNA: TGTGCCAGCACCAAATTACAGGGGGCCAAAAACATTCAGTACTTC. The chain carries TRBV11-2 and TRBJ2-4, with TRBD1 identical over 7 bases. The CDR3 length is 15 residues. V dropped 7 bases and J dropped 1; count of bases not matched to a gene: 7. Looked up from germline, CDR1 is SGHAT and CDR2 is FQNNGV.

DNA of the CDR3: TGTGCCAGCAGCGTAGAGGCTGCTCGGGGAGAGACCCAGTACTTC. Protein: CASSVEAARGETQYF. The chain couples TRBV9 to TRBJ2-5; a weak D match, TRBD2 (5 bases). V was pared by 0 bases and J by 4 bases, with 13 bases between. The CDR3 consists of 15 residues. CDR1 and CDR2 from the germline V gene are SGDLS and YYNGEE.

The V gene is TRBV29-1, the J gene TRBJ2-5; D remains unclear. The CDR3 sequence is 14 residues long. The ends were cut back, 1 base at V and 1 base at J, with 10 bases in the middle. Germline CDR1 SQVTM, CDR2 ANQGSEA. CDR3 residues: CSVEGGDPQETQYF. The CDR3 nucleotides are TGCAGCGTTGAAGGAGGAGATCCCCAAGAGACCCAGTACTTC.

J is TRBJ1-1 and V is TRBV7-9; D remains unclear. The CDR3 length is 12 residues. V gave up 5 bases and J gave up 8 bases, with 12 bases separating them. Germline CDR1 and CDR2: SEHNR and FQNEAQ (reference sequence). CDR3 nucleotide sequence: TGTGCCAGCAGCCTTCCCCTCAGGGAAGCTTTCTTT. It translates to CASSLPLREAFF.

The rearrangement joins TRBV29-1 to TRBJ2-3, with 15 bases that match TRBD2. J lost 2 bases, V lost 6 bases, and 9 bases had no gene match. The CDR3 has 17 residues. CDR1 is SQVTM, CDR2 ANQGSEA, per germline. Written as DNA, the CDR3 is TGCAGCGTGGGACTAGCGGGGGGCCGGGACTTCACAGATACGCAGTATTTT. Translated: CSVGLAGGRDFTDTQYF.

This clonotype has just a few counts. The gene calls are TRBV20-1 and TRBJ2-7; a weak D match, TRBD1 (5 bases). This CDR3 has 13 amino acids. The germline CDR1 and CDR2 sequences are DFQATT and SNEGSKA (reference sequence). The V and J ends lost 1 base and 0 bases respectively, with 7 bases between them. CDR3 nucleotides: TGCAGTGCTAGAGTAGACAGCTCCTACGAGCAGTACTTC. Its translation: CSARVDSSYEQYF.

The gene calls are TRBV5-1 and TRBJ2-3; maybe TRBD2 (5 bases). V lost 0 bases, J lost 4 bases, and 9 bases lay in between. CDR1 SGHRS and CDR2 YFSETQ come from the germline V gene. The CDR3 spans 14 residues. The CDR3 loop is CASSLEGDADTQYF. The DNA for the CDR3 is TGCGCCAGCAGCTTGGAGGGAGACGCAGATACGCAGTATTTT.